This TCR beta chain was captured by sequencing in a study of CD8 T cells in ankylosing spondylitis. From germline, CDR1 is MDHEN and CDR2 SYDVKM. Unmatched junction bases numbered 6, after V lost 2 bases and J lost 2 bases. The CDR3 runs 16 residues. Findings and caveats of the study: Several of the motif variants were reported before in synovial fluid and blood from reactive arthritis. Disease-associated clones were reportedly significantly overrepresented in matched ankylosing spondylitis synovial fluid. Disease-linked clones proved CD8+ and comparatively uncommon in peripheral blood. What seemed typical of ankylosing spondylitis blood was a TCR beta motif built from about 8 highly homologous variants.

A remark on this clonotype: Its specificity is unknown.

5'-RACE, quantitative and with molecular barcodes, yielded the TCR beta libraries. TCRdb redid the calling of the 5' RACE reads with MiXCR, one entry per CDR3 protein. The repertoire includes 450,000 or so distinct CDR3 sequences, 25% to 30% of them detected once, and roughly 0.9% sits in the top ten. V usage is TRBV28 and J usage is TRBJ2-7, with 10 bases lining up with TRBD1. The TCR sequence derives from a male donor with ankylosing spondylitis. Sequenced input: blood, either unsorted or a sorted T cell fraction (not recorded which). CDR3 sequence (DNA): TGTGCCAGCAGTTTAAGGAGGACAGGGGGGGCCTACGAGCAGTACTTC. Amino acids: CASSLRRTGGAYEQYF.